This TCR beta chain is drawn from a study of control samples from healthy donors and cancer patients. The data were produced by immunoSEQ multiplex PCR, yet TCRdb's version contains in-frame clones alone and is incomplete. The sample includes tens of thousands of clones, 94% of them seen just once. Germline-derived CDR1 and CDR2 are SGHAT and FQNNGV. Trimming cost V 5 bases and J 0 bases, with 14 bases left between them. The CDR3 totals 16 residues. This clone was recorded once. Sequencing was carried out using blood. The chain carries TRBV11-2 and TRBJ2-4; tentatively, D is TRBD2 (5 bases). This receptor was taken from a man younger than 40 in good health. The CDR3 reads CASSGWTVLAKNIQYF. Written as DNA, the CDR3 is TGTGCCAGCAGCGGCTGGACTGTGCTAGCCAAAAACATTCAGTACTTC.